These 13 T cell receptor beta chains share one sample of origin, sequenced in a study of neurological immune-mediated disorders. TCRdb passed the 5' RACE reads through MiXCR, listing each CDR3 protein once. The table shows 80,000 to 85,000 distinct CDR3 sequences, with just over 2.5% occurring only once. The sample comprised PBMCs. The receptor source for this set is a woman in her twenties or thirties with multiple sclerosis.

This clonotype was observed many times. The chain is built from TRBV29-1 and TRBJ2-7; D remains unclear. The CDR3 spans 12 residues. Trimming pared 3 bases from V and 5 bases from J, leaving 11 bases between. Germline-derived CDR1 and CDR2 are SQVTM and ANQGSEA. The CDR3 spells CSVERTKNEQYF. The CDR3 coding sequence is TGCAGCGTTGAGCGTACAAAGAACGAGCAGTACTTC.

This clonotype appeared many times. The chain uses TRBV5-6 and TRBJ2-3; TRBD1 agrees at 9 bases. CDR1 SGHDT and CDR2 YYEEEE come from the germline V gene. J gave up 5 bases and V 3 bases, and 1 base lay outside the gene matches. The CDR3 sequence is 13 residues long. The CDR3 spells CASSWDREDTQYF. The CDR3 DNA reads as TGTGCCAGCAGCTGGGACAGGGAAGATACGCAGTATTTT.

The table lists this clonotype with many counts. The chain uses TRBV12-3 or TRBV12-4 and TRBJ2-7, with a possible D match to TRBD2 (5 bases). V dropped 5 bases and J dropped 6 bases, with 14 bases sitting between them. There are 13 residues in the CDR3. The CDR3 reads CASSIGLAGEQYF. Written as DNA, the CDR3 is TGTGCCAGCAGTATCGGACTGGCTGGCGAGCAGTACTTC.

The sample holds many counts of this clonotype. V gene TRBV9 combines with J gene TRBJ2-7; no clear D. Trimming took off 0 bases at V and 0 bases at J, with 7 bases between the two ends. Germline values: CDR1 SGDLS, CDR2 YYNGEE. CDR3 size: 14 residues. The CDR3 loop is CASSVGVDSYEQYF. CDR3 in DNA: TGTGCCAGCAGCGTAGGAGTGGACTCCTACGAGCAGTACTTC.

At least ten counts were recorded for this clonotype. The CDR3 DNA sequence: TGCGCCAGCAGCTTGACGGGGGGCACCGGGGAGCTGTTTTTT. Protein sequence: CASSLTGGTGELFF. The V and J genes are TRBV5-1 and TRBJ2-2, with 7 nucleotides matching TRBD2. Unmatched junction bases numbered 1, after V lost 1 base and J lost 4 bases. The CDR3 length is 14 residues. Germline-derived CDR1 and CDR2 are SGHRS and YFSETQ.

The table lists this clonotype with many counts. V is TRBV5-1 and J is TRBJ2-3; unclear D gene. The germline V and J ends were trimmed by 0 bases and 3 bases, with 11 bases remaining between them. The germline CDR1 and CDR2 sequences are SGHRS and YFSETQ. The length of the CDR3 is 15 residues. The CDR3 nucleotides are TGCGCCAGCAGCTTGGGACTCATTAAGACAGATACGCAGTATTTT. This gives the protein CASSLGLIKTDTQYF.

This clonotype was seen at least ten times. The chain recombines TRBV4-3 with TRBJ2-7; 11 bases line up with TRBD1. This CDR3 comprises 15 residues. Germline-derived CDR1 and CDR2 are LGHNA and YSLEER. J was trimmed by 2 bases and V by 5 bases; bases with no gene match: 5. This CDR3 reads CASSEGTGGAYEQYF. CDR3 sequence (DNA): TGCGCCAGCAGCGAAGGGACAGGGGGGGCCTACGAGCAGTACTTC.

Many counts were recorded for this clonotype. The rearrangement links TRBV3-1 to TRBJ2-5; D uncertain. Trimming removed 2 bases from V and 4 bases from J, with 14 bases in between. CDR3 size: 15 residues. Germline CDR1 reads LGHDT; CDR2 reads YNNKEL (reference sequence). The CDR3 sequence: CASSQSSGLGETQYF. CDR3 nucleotides: TGTGCCAGCAGCCAAAGTAGTGGCTTGGGAGAGACCCAGTACTTC.

There are many counts of this clonotype. The CDR3 reads CSARARSGSFTDTQYF. CDR3 nucleotides: TGCAGTGCTAGAGCTAGGAGCGGAAGCTTCACAGATACGCAGTATTTT. The chain carries TRBV20-1 and TRBJ2-3; weak D call: TRBD2 (5 bases). Germline V CDR1 and CDR2: DFQATT, SNEGSKA (reference sequence). This CDR3 spans 16 amino acids. V dropped 1 base and J dropped 2 bases, with 16 bases sitting between them.

This clonotype came up many times. J is TRBJ2-7 and V is TRBV7-8; the match to TRBD2 covers 14 bases. Trimming removed 5 bases from V and 5 bases from J; junction bases left unmatched: 14. CDR1 SGHVS and CDR2 FQNEAQ come from the germline V gene. The length of the CDR3 is 18 residues. The CDR3 loop is CASSRGTSGSNLLDEQYF. Written as DNA, the CDR3 is TGTGCCAGCAGCCGCGGGACTAGCGGGAGTAATTTGTTAGACGAGCAGTACTTC.

At least ten counts were recorded for this clonotype. The chain is built from TRBV7-2 and TRBJ2-7, with D perhaps TRBD1 (5 bases). Between the trimmed V and J ends, which lost 1 base and 4 bases, there was a span of 11 bases. Germline CDR1 SGHTA, CDR2 FQGNSA. This CDR3 region has 14 residues. The CDR3 DNA sequence: TGTGCCAGCAGCTTAGAACAGGTCGCTTACGAGCAGTACTTC. Translating gives CASSLEQVAYEQYF.

This clonotype occurred many times. The genes are TRBV7-9 and TRBJ2-7, with 8 bases matching TRBD2. This CDR3 region has 15 residues. Germline V CDR1 and CDR2: SEHNR, FQNEAQ (reference sequence). Trimming took 6 bases from V and 6 from J; bases not matched to a gene: 13. The CDR3: CASSSPQAGAPEQYF. The CDR3 region has the DNA TGTGCCAGCAGTTCGCCCCAAGCGGGAGCTCCCGAGCAGTACTTC.

This clonotype was seen many times. The chain has TRBV9 and TRBJ2-7; perhaps TRBD1 as D (5 bases). V gave up 0 bases and J gave up 6 bases, with 19 bases separating them. Per the germline V gene, CDR1 is SGDLS and CDR2 is YYNGEE. The CDR3 is 16 residues long. CDR3 sequence (DNA): TGTGCCAGCAGCGTAGACGAACAGGACCCCTTTGGCGAGCAGTACTTC. This sequence encodes CASSVDEQDPFGEQYF.